This TCR beta chain is from a study of OX40 agonist ivuxolimab in advanced cancers. Study-wide results and caveats: Patients with a partial response at 0.1-3.0 mg/kg had among the lowest clonal expansion.

This clone was counted only a few times. The target antigen is unknown. The germline V gene encodes CDR1 ENHRY and CDR2 SYGVKD. With 7 bases removed from V and 4 bases from J, the gap between germline ends came to 10 bases. This CDR3 has 13 residues. Repertoires were generated with immunoSEQ multiplex PCR, while TCRdb's copy carries only in-frame clones and drops some. The sample records 55,000 to 70,000 clones, around four fifths being singletons. The material sequenced was CD4+ or CD8+ T cells sorted from blood, taken in a trial of the OX40 agonist ivuxolimab. This receptor was obtained from an adult with an advanced solid tumor such as melanoma, head and neck, liver or kidney cancer. The rearrangement links TRBV10-3 to TRBJ2-2; no firm D call. CDR3 amino acids: CAIIVSSTGELFF. For the CDR3, the DNA is TGTGCCATCATCGTTAGCAGCACCGGGGAGCTGTTTTTT.